The 10 T cell receptor beta chains in this list originate from one sample, sequenced in a study of cytomegalovirus exposure and HLA in healthy donors. The primer mix had 60 Vbeta and 13 Jbeta primers. Profiled with immunoSEQ multiplex PCR; TCRdb holds only in-frame clones, not every one. The sample data list about 160,000 clones. The sequenced sample was PBMCs. These receptors came from a woman aged 55 to 70 in good health and CMV-seronegative.

The genes are TRBV7-9 and TRBJ1-4; TRBD1 agrees at 8 bases. This CDR3 contains 17 residues. V was pared by 2 bases and J by 6 bases, with 11 bases of the junction left unmatched. The V gene's germline CDR1 is SEHNR and CDR2 FQNEAQ (reference sequence). The chain's CDR3 is CASSLKSGQGAHEKLFF. DNA of the CDR3: TGTGCCAGCAGCTTAAAGTCTGGGCAGGGGGCTCATGAAAAACTGTTTTTT.

The rearrangement uses TRBV7-3 and TRBJ2-2; 10 bases map to TRBD1. CDR1 SGHTA and CDR2 FQGTGA come from the germline V gene. This CDR3 is 16 amino acids long. V was pared by 4 bases and J by 5 bases, with 7 bases of the junction left unmatched. The CDR3 DNA follows: TGTGCCAGCAGCTCCATCGACAGGGGGCAAACCGGGGAGCTGTTTTTT. The encoded protein is CASSSIDRGQTGELFF.

The CDR3 is CASSFQGRGQPQHF. The DNA of the CDR3 is TGTGCCAGCAGTTTTCAGGGAAGAGGTCAGCCCCAGCATTTT. The chain uses TRBV2 and TRBJ1-5, with D maybe TRBD1 (5 bases). This CDR3 is 14 amino acids long. V was pared by 5 bases and J by 6 bases, with 14 bases between. Germline CDR1 reads SNHLY; CDR2 reads FYNNEI.

The chain couples TRBV10-1 to TRBJ2-7; TRBD1 agrees at 8 bases. V lost 0 bases and J lost 0; bases outside the gene matches: 7. The CDR3 has 17 residues. Per germline, CDR1 WNHNN and CDR2 SYGVQD (reference sequence). The CDR3 protein is CASSESPGTGTSYEQYF. The CDR3 DNA sequence: TGCGCCAGCAGTGAGTCACCCGGGACAGGCACCTCCTACGAGCAGTACTTC.

V is TRBV9 and J is TRBJ2-3; D unclear. The CDR3 has 13 residues. The germline V gene has CDR1 SGDLS and CDR2 YYNGEE. The ends were cut back, 0 bases at V and 3 bases at J, with 5 bases in the middle. The CDR3 DNA follows: TGTGCCAGCAGCGTAGCTATTACAGATACGCAGTATTTT. Protein sequence: CASSVAITDTQYF.

This chain uses TRBV27 with TRBJ1-4; 9 bases line up with TRBD1. The CDR3 is 14 residues long. With V trimmed by 5 bases and J by 9 bases, 7 bases remained unmatched. Germline V gene data show CDR1 as MNHEY and CDR2 as SMNVEV (reference sequence). CDR3: CASSPRTGVKKLFF. The CDR3, as DNA: TGTGCCAGCAGTCCTCGGACAGGGGTGAAAAAACTGTTTTTT.

This chain uses TRBV27 with TRBJ2-7; 10 nucleotides agree with TRBD1. The V gene end was trimmed by 2 bases and the J gene end by 2 bases; junction bases not matched to a gene: 6. Per germline, CDR1 MNHEY and CDR2 SMNVEV (reference sequence). This CDR3 is built from 16 residues. The CDR3 region has the DNA TGTGCCAGCAGTTTACTCTCGGGACAGGGGACCTACGAGCAGTACTTC. It yields the protein CASSLLSGQGTYEQYF.

V usage is TRBV5-1 and J usage is TRBJ1-2; D may be TRBD1 (6 bases). In germline, CDR1 is SGHRS, CDR2 YFSETQ. This CDR3 has 15 residues. Trimming took off 4 bases at V and 6 bases at J, with 19 bases between the two ends. The CDR3 reads CASSTTGTSFDGYTF. CDR3 nucleotide sequence: TGCGCCAGCAGCACGACCGGGACATCTTTTGATGGCTACACCTTC.

The V call is TRBV28, the J call TRBJ1-3; D ambiguous. V lost 6 bases, J lost 3 bases, and 3 bases lay in between. The germline V gene has CDR1 MDHEN and CDR2 SYDVKM. This CDR3 has 11 residues. The CDR3, as DNA: TGTGCCAGCAGCCTTGGAAACACCATATATTTT. As protein: CASSLGNTIYF.

V and J are TRBV10-3 and TRBJ1-1; the D is unclear. Germline CDR1 and CDR2: ENHRY and SYGVKD. This CDR3 comprises 14 residues. Trimming removed 0 bases from V and 1 base from J, with 6 bases in between. The CDR3: CAISESAANTEAFF. The CDR3 DNA follows: TGTGCCATCAGTGAGTCGGCGGCGAACACTGAAGCTTTCTTT.